This TCR beta chain was captured in a study of human T cells and chemical hapten exposure. Background on the study: Minor pooled library volume differences mainly drove per-sample TCR yield variation. Study-wide findings and caveats: Sensitization with DPC brought no change to TCRs above 1 in 1000 in frequency.

This clonotype was seen repeatedly, ten times or more. Its specificity is unknown. Trimming removed 7 bases from V and 5 bases from J, with 8 bases in between. Germline V gives CDR1 SEHNR, CDR2 FQNEAQ (reference sequence). The length of the CDR3 is 11 residues. Time point defined: healthy volunteer bleed at 2 weeks. The template was total RNA from unfractionated whole blood. The library tagged each cDNA molecule with unique molecular identifiers. TCRdb used MiXCR to reprocess the RACE reads, holding one entry per CDR3 protein. The table includes about 46,000 distinct CDR3 sequences, around 4.5% detected once.

The TCR sequence derives from a female donor in good health. Some clones in this sample may be carry-over from other donors' samples. This rearrangement joins TRBV7-9 to TRBJ1-1; D gene ambiguous. Sample: whole blood. The CDR3 DNA reads as TGTGCCAGCAATGAGAGGACTGAAGCTTTCTTT. Translated, it gives CASNERTEAFF.